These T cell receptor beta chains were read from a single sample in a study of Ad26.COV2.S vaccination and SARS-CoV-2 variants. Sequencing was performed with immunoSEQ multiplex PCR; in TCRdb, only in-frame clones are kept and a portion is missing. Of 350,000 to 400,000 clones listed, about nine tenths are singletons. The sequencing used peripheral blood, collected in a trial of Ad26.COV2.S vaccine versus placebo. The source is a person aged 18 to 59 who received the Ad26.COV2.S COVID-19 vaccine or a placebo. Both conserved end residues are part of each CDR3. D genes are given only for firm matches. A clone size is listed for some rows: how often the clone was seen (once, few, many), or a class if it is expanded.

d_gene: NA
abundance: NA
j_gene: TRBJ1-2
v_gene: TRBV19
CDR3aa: CASSIEGARANYGYTF
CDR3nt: TGTGCCAGTAGTATAGAGGGAGCCAGAGCTAACTATGGCTACACCTTC

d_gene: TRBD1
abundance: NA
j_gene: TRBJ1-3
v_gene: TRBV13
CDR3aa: CASSLGWIADRDHYSGNTIYF
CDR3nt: TGTGCCAGCAGCTTAGGCTGGATTGCGGACAGGGACCATTACTCTGGAAACACCATATATTTT

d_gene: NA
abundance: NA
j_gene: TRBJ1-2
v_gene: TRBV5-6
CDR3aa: CASSLAGGATF
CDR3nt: TGTGCCAGCAGCTTGGCTGGGGGGGCGACCTTC

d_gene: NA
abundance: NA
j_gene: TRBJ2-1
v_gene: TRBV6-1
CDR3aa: CASSEAGDSPLGEQFF
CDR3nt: TGTGCCAGCAGTGAAGCAGGCGACTCACCCCTAGGGGAGCAGTTCTTC

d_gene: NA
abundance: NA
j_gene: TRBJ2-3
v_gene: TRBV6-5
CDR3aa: CASSYDAGYNLNTQYF
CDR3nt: TGTGCCAGCAGTTACGATGCGGGGTACAACCTCAATACGCAGTATTTT

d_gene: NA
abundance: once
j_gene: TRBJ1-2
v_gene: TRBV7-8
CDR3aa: CASSLAIPIGQAGGYTF
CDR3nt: TGTGCCAGCAGCTTAGCGATACCGATTGGGCAGGCGGGTGGCTACACCTTC

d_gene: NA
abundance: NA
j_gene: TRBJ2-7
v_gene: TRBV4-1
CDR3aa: CASSPPPGREQYF
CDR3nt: TGCGCCAGCAGCCCTCCCCCAGGCCGCGAGCAGTACTTC

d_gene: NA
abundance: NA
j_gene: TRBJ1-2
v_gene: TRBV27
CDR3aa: CASRGGNGYTF
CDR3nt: TGTGCCAGCAGGGGAGGGAATGGCTACACCTTC

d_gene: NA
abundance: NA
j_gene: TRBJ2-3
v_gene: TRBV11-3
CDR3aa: CASSLGAADTQYF
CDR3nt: TGTGCCAGCAGCTTAGGGGCGGCAGATACGCAGTATTTT

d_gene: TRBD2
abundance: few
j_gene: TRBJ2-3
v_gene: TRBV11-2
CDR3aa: CASARTSLDTQYF
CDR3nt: TGTGCCAGCGCTAGGACTAGCCTAGATACGCAGTATTTT

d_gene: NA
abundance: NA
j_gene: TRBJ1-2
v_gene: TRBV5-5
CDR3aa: CASSLGIGGSNYGYTF
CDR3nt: TGTGCCAGCAGCTTGGGTATTGGGGGGTCTAACTATGGCTACACCTTC

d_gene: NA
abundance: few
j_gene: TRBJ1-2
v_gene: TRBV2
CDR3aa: CASSEGHWDGYTF
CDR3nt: TGTGCCAGCAGTGAAGGACACTGGGATGGCTACACCTTC

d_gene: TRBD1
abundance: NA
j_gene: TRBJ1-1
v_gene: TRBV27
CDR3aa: CASGYRGLITEAFF
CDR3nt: TGTGCCAGCGGCTACAGGGGGCTTATCACTGAAGCTTTCTTT

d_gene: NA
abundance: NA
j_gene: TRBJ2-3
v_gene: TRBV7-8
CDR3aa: CASSLALPSTDTQYF
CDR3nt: TGTGCCAGCAGCTTAGCGCTCCCGAGCACAGATACGCAGTATTTT

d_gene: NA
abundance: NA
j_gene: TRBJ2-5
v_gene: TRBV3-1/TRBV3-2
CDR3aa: CASSQAEQRETQYF
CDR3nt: TGTGCCAGCAGCCAAGCTGAACAGCGAGAGACCCAGTACTTC

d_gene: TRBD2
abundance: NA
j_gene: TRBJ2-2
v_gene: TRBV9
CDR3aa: CASNHQRGGFGELFF
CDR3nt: TGTGCCAGCAACCACCAGCGGGGGGGTTTCGGGGAGCTGTTTTTT

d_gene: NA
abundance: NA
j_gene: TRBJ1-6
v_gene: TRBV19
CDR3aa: CASSINDSPLHF
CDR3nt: TGTGCCAGTAGTATCAATGATTCACCCCTCCACTTT

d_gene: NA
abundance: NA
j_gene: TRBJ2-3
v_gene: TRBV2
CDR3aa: CASSVGEDTTSTDTQYF
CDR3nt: TGTGCCAGCAGTGTTGGGGAGGATACAACTAGCACAGATACGCAGTATTTT

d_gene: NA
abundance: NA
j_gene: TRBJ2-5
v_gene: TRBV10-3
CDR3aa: CAISNTGTSGETQYF
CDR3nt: TGTGCCATCAGTAATACTGGGACCTCGGGCGAGACCCAGTACTTC

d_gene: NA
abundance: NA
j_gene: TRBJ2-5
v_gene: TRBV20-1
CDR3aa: CSARDFETQYF
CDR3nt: TGCAGTGCTAGAGATTTTGAGACCCAGTACTTC